This T cell receptor (beta chain) was found in a study of T cell responses to AZD1222 COVID-19 vaccine. Libraries were prepared by immunoSEQ multiplex PCR; TCRdb keeps only in-frame clonotypes and omits some of them. This table has around 160,000 clones, 75% to 95% appearing once. Study-wide results and caveats: Nearly half of spike-specific TCRs reportedly go after variant regions that carry no mutations. There were mostly white British donors and more females than males, and clonal diversity was possibly underestimated.

The germline V and J ends were trimmed by 4 bases and 7 bases, with 19 bases remaining between them. The germline CDR1 and CDR2 sequences are LNHDA and SQIVND (reference sequence). There are 16 residues in the CDR3. Of note for this clone: What it binds is not known.

The clonotype was recovered from an adult in good health. The sequencing here drew on peripheral blood, taken on day 0 of MenACWY control vaccination. The gene calls are TRBV19 and TRBJ1-4; a possible D gene is TRBD1 (6 bases). DNA for the CDR3: TGTGCCAGTAGTACCTCCTGGACAGATTCCGGTGAAAAACTGTTTTTT. This sequence encodes CASSTSWTDSGEKLFF.